The 26 T cell receptor beta chains reported below all come from one sample, sequenced in a study of blood T cells in healthy people across ages. The authors ran a second PCR of 7 to 11 cycles using a sample-barcoded 5' primer and a J-beta primer mix. TCRdb fed the 5' RACE reads into MiXCR, producing one record per CDR3 protein. This table holds 950,000 to 1,200,000 distinct CDR3 sequences, about two fifths found once. Sequenced: blood. Receptor source: a man younger than 35 in good health.

This chain links TRBV20-1 with TRBJ2-3, with 7 bases matching TRBD2. V gave up 3 bases and J gave up 5 bases; unmatched junction bases: 2. This CDR3 comprises 12 residues. The germline V gene encodes CDR1 DFQATT and CDR2 SNEGSKA (reference sequence). The CDR3, as DNA: TGCAGTGCTAGGGGGGGGGTAGATACGCAGTATTTT. The encoded protein is CSARGGVDTQYF.

The chain has TRBV4-1 and TRBJ2-5; possibly TRBD1 for D (6 bases). The DNA end is a closer match to TRBJ2-7, so the J assignment may be wrong. Looked up from germline, CDR1 is MGHRA and CDR2 is YSYEKL. The CDR3 sequence is 15 residues long. The CDR3 spells CASSHRQAAQYEQYF. For the CDR3, the DNA is TGCGCCAGCAGCCACAGACAGGCGGCCCAATACGAGCAGTACTTC.

This clonotype was observed a few times. The chain joins TRBV27 to TRBJ1-2, with 7 bases that match TRBD1. This CDR3 has 14 residues. From germline, CDR1 is MNHEY and CDR2 SMNVEV (reference sequence). The ends lost 5 bases at V and 4 bases at J; junction bases unmatched: 7. The CDR3: CASSPIDRVYGYTF. The DNA for the CDR3 is TGTGCCAGCAGTCCTATAGACAGGGTCTATGGCTACACCTTC.

In this sample, this clonotype turned up a few times. V is TRBV6-5 and J is TRBJ1-1, with 11 positions matching TRBD1. The J segment lost 6 bases and the V segment lost 4 bases, leaving 4 bases of the junction unmatched. The CDR3 totals 14 residues. Germline CDR1 MNHEY, CDR2 SVGAGI. This chain's CDR3 is CASSSSDRGPEAFF. CDR3 DNA sequence: TGTGCCAGCAGTTCCTCGGACAGGGGGCCTGAAGCTTTCTTT.

The rearrangement joins TRBV2 to TRBJ1-1, with 8 bases matching TRBD1. The CDR3 has 15 amino acids. Per the germline V gene, CDR1 is SNHLY and CDR2 is FYNNEI. With 3 bases clipped from V and 4 bases from J, the junction kept 7 bases outside the gene matches. This chain's CDR3 is CASSESPDRATEAFF. CDR3 nucleotide sequence: TGTGCCAGCAGTGAGTCTCCGGACAGGGCCACTGAAGCTTTCTTT. The whole variable domain, remainder taken from reference TRBV2 and TRBJ1-1, is EPEVTQTPSHQVTQMGQEVILRCVPISNHLYFYWYRQILGQKVEFLVSFYNNEISEKSEIFDDQFSVERPDGSNFTLKIRSTKLEDSAMYFCASSESPDRATEAFFGQGTRLTVV.

This clonotype was counted a single time. V and J are TRBV7-9 and TRBJ1-1; 9 nucleotides align to TRBD1. This CDR3 region has 13 residues. Germline V CDR1 and CDR2: SEHNR, FQNEAQ (reference sequence). J was trimmed by 6 bases and V by 11 bases; bases with no gene match: 10. DNA for the CDR3: TGTGCCGGTTCTCGGGACAGGGTCTCTGAAGCTTTCTTT. Translated: CAGSRDRVSEAFF. Drawing the rest from reference TRBV7-9 and TRBJ1-1, the complete variable domain is DTGVSQNPRHKITKRGQNVTFRCDPISEHNRLYWYRQTLGQGPEFLTYFQNEAQLEKSRLLSDRFSAERPKGSFSTLEIQRTEQGDSAMYLCAGSRDRVSEAFFGQGTRLTVV.

The chain recombines TRBV7-2 with TRBJ1-4; D is ambiguous. Germline CDR1 reads SGHTA; CDR2 reads FQGNSA. V was shortened by 4 bases and J by 6 bases, with 9 bases between the two germline ends. This CDR3 region has 13 residues. This chain's CDR3 is CASSSIPHEKLFF. For the CDR3, the DNA is TGTGCCAGCAGCTCGATCCCACATGAAAAACTGTTTTTT.

This clonotype has a handful of counts. The chain recombines TRBV6-6 with TRBJ1-1, with TRBD1 identical over 8 bases. The CDR3 length is 13 residues. The germline gives CDR1 MNHNY, CDR2 SVGAGI (reference sequence). V was clipped by 10 bases and J by 5 bases; unmatched bases: 9. The CDR3 DNA is TGTGCCACCATCAGGGGGCAGGGGACTGAAGCTTTCTTT. Amino acids: CATIRGQGTEAFF.

The chain recombines TRBV10-3 with TRBJ2-7; D is uncertain. Germline CDR1 reads ENHRY; CDR2 reads SYGVKD. This CDR3 contains 13 residues. Trimming removed 3 bases from V and 7 bases from J, with 13 bases in between. The CDR3 spells CAISESLTDEQYF. The CDR3, as DNA: TGTGCCATCAGTGAATCATTGACCGATGAGCAGTACTTC.

The chain carries TRBV20-1 and TRBJ1-2, with D possibly TRBD1 on 6 matching bases. Between the trimmed V and J ends, which lost 2 bases and 7 bases, there was a span of 26 bases. This CDR3 has 17 amino acids. In germline, CDR1 is DFQATT, CDR2 SNEGSKA (reference sequence). The CDR3 sequence is CSARPFRDTVGSGGYTF. In DNA form, the CDR3 reads TGCAGTGCTAGACCCTTCCGGGACACTGTCGGGTCCGGTGGCTACACCTTC.

Regarding this clonotype: The junction departs from germline at one end; a sequencing error may be responsible. V usage is TRBV14 and J usage is TRBJ1-4; 7 nucleotides line up with TRBD1. The germline gives CDR1 SGHDN, CDR2 FVKESK. The CDR3 spans 15 residues. The CDR3 sequence is CASSRMTGPTEKLFF. CDR3 sequence (DNA): TGTGCCAGTAGCCGAATGACAGGGCCAACGGAAAAACTGTTTTTT.

V gene TRBV5-1 combines with J gene TRBJ1-3; D may be TRBD1 (6 bases). The CDR3 covers 15 residues. Germline CDR1 SGHRS, CDR2 YFSETQ. The V and J ends lost 4 bases and 5 bases respectively, with 16 bases between them. Here the CDR3 reads CASSLGTTGRNTIYF. The CDR3 DNA reads as TGCGCCAGCAGCCTAGGGACAACCGGGAGAAACACCATATATTTT.

This clonotype was counted a few times. The chain combines TRBV27 with TRBJ2-1; D is tentatively TRBD1 or TRBD2 (5 bases each). Germline V gene lookup returns CDR1 MNHEY and CDR2 SMNVEV (reference sequence). V was clipped by 0 bases and J by 0 bases, with 15 bases between them. The CDR3 has 18 residues. In DNA form, the CDR3 reads TGTGCCAGCAGTTTATCGAGAGGGGAAACGAGCTCCTACAATGAGCAGTTCTTC. Translated: CASSLSRGETSSYNEQFF.

This clonotype was seen a few times. The chain couples TRBV7-3 to TRBJ1-1; tentative D call: TRBD1 (5 bases). The CDR3 covers 14 residues. Germline V gene sequence: CDR1 SGHTA, CDR2 FQGTGA. V was trimmed by 5 bases and J by 4 bases, leaving 14 bases between them. For the CDR3, the DNA is TGTGCCAGCAGCATCCTTGGGGGAGGCACTGAAGCTTTCTTT. Translating it yields CASSILGGGTEAFF.

J is TRBJ2-2 and V is TRBV6-5, with no clear D. The germline V and J ends were trimmed by 6 bases and 0 bases, with 8 bases remaining between them. The germline V gene has CDR1 MNHEY and CDR2 SVGAGI. CDR3 length: 14 amino acids. CDR3 loop: CASSRGSNTGELFF. DNA for the CDR3: TGTGCCAGCAGCCGTGGATCGAACACCGGGGAGCTGTTTTTT.

This clonotype showed up just a few times. This chain links TRBV11-2 with TRBJ1-4; no reliable D call. CDR1 and CDR2 from the germline V gene are SGHAT and FQNNGV. Trimming took 0 bases from V and 8 from J, leaving 7 bases between them. The CDR3 covers 13 residues. The CDR3 nucleotides read TGTGCCAGCAGCTTAGAACCGCCCGAAAAACTGTTTTTT. Translation gives CASSLEPPEKLFF.

V is TRBV7-6 and J is TRBJ1-4; D call uncertain. The CDR3 covers 15 residues. In germline, CDR1 is SGHVS, CDR2 FNYEAQ. Trimming pared 5 bases from V and 5 bases from J, leaving 15 bases between. The CDR3: CASSPRVVSNEKLFF. The CDR3, as DNA: TGTGCCAGCAGCCCCCGAGTGGTATCCAATGAAAAACTGTTTTTT.

V and J are TRBV4-2 and TRBJ2-1; the match to TRBD2 covers 10 bases. The CDR3 covers 16 residues. The ends lost 3 bases at V and 7 bases at J; junction bases unmatched: 9. Germline V gene sequence: CDR1 LGHNA, CDR2 YNFKEQ. This CDR3 is CASSQTRAGGLNEQFF. In DNA, the CDR3 is TGTGCCAGCAGCCAGACGAGAGCGGGGGGGCTGAATGAGCAGTTCTTC.

The V call is TRBV4-2, the J call TRBJ2-5; the D is unclear. Germline lookup yields CDR1 LGHNA and CDR2 YNFKEQ. The CDR3 has 16 amino acids. V was shortened by 0 bases and J by 11 bases, with 22 bases between the two germline ends. The CDR3 protein is CASSQETHRINDEQYF. CDR3 DNA sequence: TGTGCCAGCAGCCAAGAGACCCATCGGATCAATGATGAGCAGTACTTC.

This clonotype has more than one count but fewer than ten. Written as DNA, the CDR3 is TGTGCCAGCAGCTCGCCCTGGGGGGGCTCAGATACGCAGTATTTT. This sequence encodes CASSSPWGGSDTQYF. The V call is TRBV5-6, the J call TRBJ2-3, with D possibly matching TRBD2 (7 bases). V was cut by 3 bases and J by 4 bases, with 15 bases left in between. CDR3 length: 15 amino acids. Germline assignment: CDR1 SGHDT and CDR2 YYEEEE.

V is TRBV7-9 and J is TRBJ1-5; D gene unclear. The CDR3 consists of 14 residues. Germline V gives CDR1 SEHNR, CDR2 FQNEAQ (reference sequence). V dropped 6 bases and J dropped 1 base, with 10 bases sitting between them. The CDR3 sequence is CASSSGSSNQPQHF. For the CDR3, the DNA is TGTGCCAGCAGTTCTGGCAGCAGCAATCAGCCCCAGCATTTT.

The rearrangement links TRBV9 to TRBJ1-2; no clear D. CDR1 SGDLS and CDR2 YYNGEE come from the germline V gene. V gave up 1 base and J gave up 0 bases, with 10 bases separating them. This CDR3 has 15 residues. The CDR3, as DNA: TGTGCCAGCAGCGTATCTATTCTCACTAACTATGGCTACACCTTC. Translated, it gives CASSVSILTNYGYTF.

This chain uses TRBV4-1 with TRBJ1-5; 7 bases line up with TRBD1. CDR1 and CDR2 from the germline V gene are MGHRA and YSYEKL. This CDR3 comprises 16 residues. Trimming at V came to 0 bases and at J to 3 bases, leaving 5 bases not matched to a gene. The CDR3 spells CASSQDRGQYNQPQHF. CDR3 nucleotide sequence: TGCGCCAGCAGCCAAGATCGGGGACAGTACAATCAGCCCCAGCATTTT.

This clonotype was observed a handful of times. The V and J genes are TRBV6-7 and TRBJ1-5; D is undetermined. TRBV6-7 is an ORF, and what it does is uncertain. The V and J ends lost 0 bases and 2 bases respectively, with 11 bases between them. The CDR3 is 16 amino acids. Here the CDR3 DNA reads TGTGCCAGCAGTTACTCGAATTCCCGGGGCAATCAGCCCCAGCATTTT. Its protein is CASSYSNSRGNQPQHF.

This sequence joins TRBV7-8 and TRBJ2-1; 11 nucleotides agree with TRBD1. The CDR3 is 15 residues long. In germline, CDR1 is SGHVS, CDR2 FQNEAQ. V lost 5 bases and J lost 6; bases outside the gene matches: 6. The DNA of the CDR3 is TGTGCCAGCAGCCTGGGACAGGGGGTTGCCAATGAGCAGTTCTTC. It specifies CASSLGQGVANEQFF.

The chain links TRBV12-3 or TRBV12-4 to TRBJ2-1; D gene unclear. Trimming stripped 3 bases from V and 8 bases from J, with 11 bases between. The CDR3 covers 13 residues. Here the CDR3 DNA reads TGTGCCAGCAGTTTTCATCAGCCCCATGAGCAGTTCTTC. The encoded protein is CASSFHQPHEQFF.